The TCR beta chain described here comes from a study of ipilimumab plus nivolumab after autologous stem cell transplantation. Across the whole study: Median doses per patient: roughly five ipilimumab, about eight nivolumab. The myeloma cohort included high-risk transplant-naive patients and patients relapsing within 3 years of a first autologous transplant.

Clones were read by immunoSEQ multiplex PCR, and TCRdb kept only the in-frame ones, dropping some. The repertoire includes about 40,000 clones, about 92% of them detected once, and under 0.9% sits in the top ten. Checkpoint therapy with ipilimumab 1 mg/kg began 14 to 28 days after transplant. The CDR3 is made up of 17 amino acids. Trimming pared 5 bases from V and 6 bases from J, leaving 23 bases between. Germline V gives CDR1 SEHNR, CDR2 FQNEAQ (reference sequence). This rearrangement joins TRBV7-9 to TRBJ2-1; D is uncertain. The sample here was PBMCs, taken in a trial of ipilimumab plus nivolumab as post-transplant consolidation. The sequence came from a male donor with multiple myeloma. CDR3: CASSPPMSGGVVNEQFF. The CDR3 DNA reads TGTGCCAGCAGCCCCCCCATGTCGGGTGGCGTGGTCAATGAGCAGTTCTTC.